This TCR beta chain was documented in a study of T cell responses to AZD1222 COVID-19 vaccine. The method was immunoSEQ multiplex PCR; TCRdb's version includes in-frame clones alone and lacks a portion of them. This table has fewer than 110,000 clones, around 90% appearing once. Germline lookup yields CDR1 KGHDR and CDR2 SFDVKD. The CDR3 consists of 16 residues. The junction had 1 base not matched to a gene; V was cut back by 3 bases and J by 3 bases. This receptor was identified in an adult in good health. Sequencing was performed on peripheral blood, taken on day 0 of AZD1222 vaccination. The chain joins TRBV24-1 to TRBJ2-1, with 13 bases matching TRBD2. In nucleotides, the CDR3 is TGTGCCACCAGTGATGGGACTAGCGGGATCTACAATGAGCAGTTCTTC. Translation: CATSDGTSGIYNEQFF.